The present T cell receptor (beta chain) was sequenced within a study of cytomegalovirus exposure and HLA in healthy donors. Study-wide results and caveats: TCR beta V- and J-gene trimming, according to a later analysis, was linked to a missense DCLRE1C variant. Usually a TCR sequence was rare, but some public TCRs were found in many donors.

The CDR3 spans 15 residues. Germline CDR1 is LNHDA and CDR2 is SQIVND (reference sequence). Trimming removed 1 base at V and 8 bases at J, with 14 bases between. The PCR contained 60 Vbeta and 13 Jbeta primers. TCRdb's copy holds only in-frame clones and misses some; the assay was immunoSEQ multiplex PCR. The table includes 100,000 to 150,000 clones, about three quarters detected once. As concerns this clone: No antigen is known for it. The sample holds other DNA sequences that translate to the same CDR3.

The donors gave bone marrow, and they were healthy. Source material: PBMCs. The chain carries TRBV19 and TRBJ2-2; no clear D. This TCR derives from a man in his fifties or sixties in good health and CMV-seropositive. CDR3 DNA: TGTGCCAGTAGTATAGCTCGCACCTACCTAGGGGAGCTGTTTTTT. Its protein is CASSIARTYLGELFF.